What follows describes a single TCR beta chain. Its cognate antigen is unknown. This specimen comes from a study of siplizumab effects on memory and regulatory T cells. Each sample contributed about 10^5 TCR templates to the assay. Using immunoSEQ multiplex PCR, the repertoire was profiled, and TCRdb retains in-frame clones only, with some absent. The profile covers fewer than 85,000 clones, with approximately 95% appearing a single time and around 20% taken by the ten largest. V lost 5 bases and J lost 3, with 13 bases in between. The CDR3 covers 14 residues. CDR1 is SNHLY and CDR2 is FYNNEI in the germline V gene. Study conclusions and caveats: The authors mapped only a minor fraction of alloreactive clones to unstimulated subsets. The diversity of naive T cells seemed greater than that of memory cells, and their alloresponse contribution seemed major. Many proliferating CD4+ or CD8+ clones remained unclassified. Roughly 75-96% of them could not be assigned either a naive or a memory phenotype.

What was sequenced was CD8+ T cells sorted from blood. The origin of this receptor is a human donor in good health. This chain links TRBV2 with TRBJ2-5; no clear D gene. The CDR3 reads CASSLPGDKETQYF. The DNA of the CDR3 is TGTGCCAGCAGTCTTCCGGGTGACAAAGAGACCCAGTACTTC.